This T cell receptor (beta chain) emerged from a study of vaccination effects on CD4 cells after COVID-19. The CDR3 runs 14 residues. Per germline, CDR1 SGHRS and CDR2 YFSETQ. V lost 0 bases and J lost 4, with 10 bases in between. CD4+ T cells specific for antigen were expanded with viral peptide pools by the ViraFEST assay before sequencing. At the end of approximately 10 days of culture, CD4+ T cells were isolated. Only in-frame clones appear in the TCRdb table, and some are missing; sequencing was by immunoSEQ multiplex PCR. This table holds about 79,000 clones, about 70% found once. A remark on this clone: Its cognate antigen is unknown.

The material was CD4+ T cells from PBMCs cultured with HCoV-229E spike peptides, obtained before COVID-19 vaccination. The clonotype originates from a human donor who received a COVID-19 vaccine. The rearrangement uses TRBV5-1 and TRBJ1-2; D uncertain. The CDR3, as DNA: TGCGCCAGCAGCTTGGCCAAAGTTCCCTATGGCTACACCTTC. It codes for CASSLAKVPYGYTF. The full variable domain, rest sourced from reference TRBV5-1 and TRBJ1-2, is KAGVTQTPRYLIKTRGQQVTLSCSPISGHRSVSWYQQTPGQGLQFLFEYFSETQRNKGNFPGRFSGRQFSNSRSEMNVSTLELGDSALYLCASSLAKVPYGYTFGSGTRLTVV.